These 27 T cell receptor beta chains were all obtained from the same sample, sequenced in a study of blood T cell repertoires in COVID-19. Method: immunoSEQ multiplex PCR; TCRdb's copy keeps in-frame clones and lacks some. The table lists just under 350,000 clones, about 83% of them singletons. What was sequenced was peripheral blood. These receptors all stem from a man younger than 40 with active or convalescent COVID-19.

The rearrangement joins TRBV4-1 to TRBJ2-1, with 7 bases lining up with TRBD2. Germline values: CDR1 MGHRA, CDR2 YSYEKL. This CDR3 is 16 amino acids long. Losses at the gene ends were 7 bases for V and 8 bases for J; bases not matched to a gene: 17. CDR3 bases: TGCGCCAGCACCCGTGGGGGAGGGCTTGCGGGGGATGAGCAGTTCTTC. Its protein is CASTRGGGLAGDEQFF.

The rearrangement joins TRBV19 to TRBJ1-2; TRBD1 matches at 11 bases. The CDR3 consists of 15 residues. Germline V gene data show CDR1 as LNHDA and CDR2 as SQIVND (reference sequence). Trimming at V came to 9 bases and at J to 0 bases, leaving 6 bases not matched to a gene. The CDR3 DNA reads TGTGCCAGCGCGCGGGACAGGGGGACTAACTATGGCTACACCTTC. It yields the protein CASARDRGTNYGYTF.

The sample holds one count of this clone. The rearrangement joins TRBV27 to TRBJ2-7; unclear D gene. CDR3 size: 14 residues. The V end lost 6 bases, the J end lost 0 bases, and 12 bases lay between the germline ends. Germline values: CDR1 MNHEY, CDR2 SMNVEV (reference sequence). CDR3 in DNA: TGTGCCAGCAGGGTTAGCTCCTCCTCCTACGAGCAGTACTTC. This translates into CASRVSSSSYEQYF.

This chain uses TRBV11-2 with TRBJ2-2; no reliable D call. This CDR3 is 14 amino acids long. Germline V gene lookup returns CDR1 SGHAT and CDR2 FQNNGV. V was trimmed by 3 bases and J by 4 bases, leaving 9 bases between them. The CDR3 spells CASSLSVFTGELFF. DNA for the CDR3: TGTGCCAGCAGCTTGTCAGTATTCACCGGGGAGCTGTTTTTT.

This CDR3 is CASSPPEDAKNIQYF. The CDR3 DNA sequence: TGTGCCAGCAGCCCACCCGAGGATGCCAAAAACATTCAGTACTTC. The rearrangement uses TRBV9 and TRBJ2-4; D is undetermined. In germline, CDR1 is SGDLS, CDR2 YYNGEE. Trimming shortened V by 4 bases and J by 1 base, and 12 bases separated the two germline ends. The CDR3 is 15 amino acids.

Only a few counts were recorded for this clone. This chain connects TRBV6-2 or TRBV6-3 to TRBJ1-1; 8 nucleotides line up with TRBD1. The CDR3 contains 18 residues. The trim removed 0 bases at V and 1 base at J, leaving 10 bases unmatched. CDR1 MNHEY and CDR2 SVGEGT come from the germline V gene. CDR3 in amino acids: CASSYSGTAGGGNTEAFF. The CDR3 nucleotides are TGTGCCAGCAGTTACTCCGGGACCGCAGGGGGCGGGAACACTGAAGCTTTCTTT.

The chain joins TRBV7-9 to TRBJ1-4; D not resolved. This CDR3 is built from 13 residues. CDR1 is SEHNR and CDR2 is FQNEAQ in the germline V gene (reference sequence). Trimming pared 4 bases from V and 7 bases from J, leaving 10 bases between. The CDR3 loop is CASSSDPGEKLFF. Here the CDR3 DNA reads TGTGCCAGCAGCTCAGACCCGGGTGAAAAACTGTTTTTT.

The chain joins TRBV27 to TRBJ1-2; 10 bases line up with TRBD1. The CDR3 is made up of 14 amino acids. In germline, CDR1 is MNHEY, CDR2 SMNVEV (reference sequence). Germline trimming cut 5 bases from V and 7 bases from J; bases unmatched to any gene: 7. The CDR3: CASSPTGQGSGYTF. The CDR3 DNA sequence: TGTGCCAGCAGTCCTACGGGACAGGGGAGTGGCTACACCTTC.

The rearrangement links TRBV5-1 to TRBJ2-2; 7 bases fit TRBD1. V lost 4 bases, J lost 4 bases, and 10 bases stayed unmatched. CDR1 is SGHRS and CDR2 is YFSETQ in the germline V gene. This CDR3 has 16 residues. The CDR3 loop is CASSETTGRSTGELFF. The CDR3 DNA follows: TGCGCCAGCAGCGAAACGACAGGGCGTTCCACCGGGGAGCTGTTTTTT.

V usage is TRBV7-9 and J usage is TRBJ2-4; 9 positions agree with TRBD1. V shed 5 bases and J 0 bases; nucleotides not matched to a gene: 11. The germline CDR1 and CDR2 sequences are SEHNR and FQNEAQ (reference sequence). The CDR3 is made up of 18 amino acids. As DNA, the CDR3 is TGTGCCAGCAGCCACCTCCCCGGGACAGGGCCAGCCAAAAACATTCAGTACTTC. Protein sequence: CASSHLPGTGPAKNIQYF.

The chain carries TRBV7-3 and TRBJ2-3; possibly TRBD1 for D (5 bases). Between the trimmed V and J ends, which lost 5 bases and 6 bases, there was a span of 15 bases. The CDR3 length is 14 residues. Per germline, CDR1 SGHTA and CDR2 FQGTGA. This chain's CDR3 is CASSTDQTADTQYF. The CDR3 DNA sequence: TGTGCCAGCAGCACGGACCAGACAGCGGATACGCAGTATTTT.

The chain employs TRBV28 and TRBJ1-2, with 8 bases lining up with TRBD1. CDR1 MDHEN and CDR2 SYDVKM come from the germline V gene. Losses at the gene ends were 6 bases for V and 7 bases for J; bases not matched to a gene: 13. The CDR3 is 15 residues long. The chain's CDR3 is CASSHWTGNFRGYTF. CDR3 nucleotide sequence: TGTGCCAGCAGCCACTGGACAGGGAACTTTCGTGGCTACACCTTC.

The chain links TRBV4-2 to TRBJ2-4, with TRBD2 as a possible D gene (6 bases). V was trimmed by 0 bases and J by 2 bases, leaving 17 bases between them. This CDR3 has 18 residues. Germline CDR1 and CDR2: LGHNA and YNFKEQ. CDR3 DNA: TGTGCCAGCAGCCAAGAGGTGTTCGGGAGTTGGTCCAAAAACATTCAGTACTTC. It specifies CASSQEVFGSWSKNIQYF.

The chain recombines TRBV7-2 with TRBJ2-3; the match to TRBD2 covers 12 bases. The junction had 5 bases not matched to a gene; V was cut back by 2 bases and J by 5 bases. The germline V gene has CDR1 SGHTA and CDR2 FQGNSA. The CDR3 covers 16 residues. The CDR3 is CASSLRMGLAGDTQYF. CDR3 DNA: TGTGCCAGCAGCTTACGAATGGGACTAGCGGGAGATACGCAGTATTTT.

The CDR3 reads CAWVHRGDGYTF. Here the CDR3 DNA reads TGTGCCTGGGTGCACAGGGGTGATGGCTACACCTTC. V usage is TRBV30 and J usage is TRBJ1-2; 7 nucleotides match TRBD1. The germline gives CDR1 GTSNPN, CDR2 SVGIG (reference sequence). The V and J ends lost 5 bases and 6 bases, in that order; junction bases with no gene match: 6. The CDR3 loop spans 12 amino acids.

The rearrangement joins TRBV6-5 to TRBJ1-1; 8 bases are shared with TRBD1. CDR1 and CDR2 from the germline V gene are MNHEY and SVGAGI. Trimming took 6 bases from V and 5 from J; bases not matched to a gene: 8. The CDR3 covers 14 residues. The CDR3 is CASSPRTGRTEAFF. DNA of the CDR3: TGTGCCAGCAGCCCACGGACAGGGCGGACTGAAGCTTTCTTT.

The V and J genes are TRBV3-1 (or the pseudogene TRBV3-2) and TRBJ2-7, with TRBD2 identical over 13 bases. The CDR3 consists of 18 residues. The junction had 9 bases not matched to a gene; V was cut back by 4 bases and J by 0 bases. Germline V CDR1 and CDR2: LGHDT, YNNKEL (reference sequence). CDR3 nucleotides: TGTGCCAGCAGCCCCGGGACTAGCGGGATCAGGAGCTCCTACGAGCAGTACTTC. Translation gives CASSPGTSGIRSSYEQYF.

V is TRBV7-3 and J is TRBJ2-1; TRBD1 is a possible D gene (6 bases). V lost 4 bases to trimming and J lost 6 bases, with 10 bases between them. Germline V gives CDR1 SGHTA, CDR2 FQGTGA. CDR3 length: 13 residues. The CDR3 is CASSSTGTNEQFF. CDR3 nucleotides: TGTGCCAGCAGCTCCACAGGGACCAATGAGCAGTTCTTC.

The chain recombines TRBV11-1 with TRBJ2-1, with D perhaps TRBD2 (6 bases). The CDR3 covers 14 residues. CDR1 SGHAT and CDR2 FQDESV come from the germline V gene (reference sequence). With 7 bases removed from V and 5 bases from J, the gap between germline ends came to 15 bases. The CDR3 spells CASIPGVGNNEQFF. In DNA, the CDR3 is TGTGCCAGCATACCGGGAGTCGGAAACAATGAGCAGTTCTTC.

The J gene is TRBJ1-2, the V gene TRBV28, with 12 bases identical to TRBD1. The CDR3 length is 16 residues. Germline lookup yields CDR1 MDHEN and CDR2 SYDVKM. V trimming: 4 bases; J trimming: 2 bases; junction bases outside the gene matches: 5. CDR3 protein: CASSSGTGGINYGYTF. For the CDR3, the DNA is TGTGCCAGCAGTTCCGGGACAGGGGGCATAAACTATGGCTACACCTTC.

This chain links TRBV7-9 with TRBJ2-6, with D maybe TRBD1 (5 bases). This CDR3 has 14 amino acids. Germline assignment: CDR1 SEHNR and CDR2 FQNEAQ (reference sequence). Between the trimmed V and J ends, which lost 3 bases and 2 bases, there was a span of 5 bases. CDR3 sequence reads: CASSFRAGANVLTF. CDR3 DNA: TGTGCCAGCAGCTTCAGGGCTGGGGCCAACGTCCTGACTTTC.

This chain links TRBV7-2 with TRBJ2-7, with D unclear. Germline V gene lookup returns CDR1 SGHTA and CDR2 FQGNSA. V was shortened by 2 bases and J by 1 base, with 15 bases between the two germline ends. The CDR3 is 16 residues long. The CDR3 DNA follows: TGTGCCAGCAGCTTAATAGCCAGCACCAGATCCTACGAGCAGTACTTC. It specifies CASSLIASTRSYEQYF.

The rearrangement uses TRBV6-1 and TRBJ2-7; D may be TRBD2 (6 bases). CDR3 length: 14 residues. V lost 1 base to trimming and J lost 3 bases, with 10 bases between them. CDR1 is MNHNS, CDR2 SASEGT, per germline. CDR3 protein: CASSEGDFYYEQYF. The CDR3 DNA is TGTGCCAGCAGTGAAGGGGACTTCTACTACGAGCAGTACTTC.

V and J are TRBV5-1 and TRBJ1-1; a possible D gene is TRBD1 (5 bases). CDR1 is SGHRS and CDR2 is YFSETQ in the germline V gene. This CDR3 spans 17 amino acids. V was trimmed by 4 bases and J by 5 bases, leaving 24 bases between them. The CDR3 region is CASSLEIAASGGTEAFF. The CDR3 DNA reads TGCGCCAGCAGCCTCGAGATAGCAGCGTCCGGGGGGACTGAAGCTTTCTTT. Using reference TRBV5-1 and TRBJ1-1 for the parts outside the CDR3, the full variable domain is KAGVTQTPRYLIKTRGQQVTLSCSPISGHRSVSWYQQTPGQGLQFLFEYFSETQRNKGNFPGRFSGRQFSNSRSEMNVSTLELGDSALYLCASSLEIAASGGTEAFFGQGTRLTVV.

The rearrangement joins TRBV3-1 (or the pseudogene TRBV3-2) to TRBJ1-2; D perhaps matches TRBD1 (5 bases). V lost 2 bases and J 9 bases, leaving 7 bases between the germline ends. The CDR3 consists of 11 residues. Germline CDR1 reads LGHDT; CDR2 reads YNNKEL (reference sequence). CDR3 residues: CASSQTGSYTF. The DNA of the CDR3 is TGTGCCAGCAGCCAAACAGGAAGCTACACCTTC.

The rearrangement joins TRBV30 to TRBJ2-6; D not resolved. The CDR3 sequence is 14 residues long. Trimming left V 4 bases short and J 1 base short, with 8 bases between. Per germline, CDR1 GTSNPN and CDR2 SVGIG (reference sequence). The CDR3 reads CAWTLRSGANVLTF. In DNA form, the CDR3 reads TGTGCCTGGACTCTGAGATCTGGGGCCAACGTCCTGACTTTC.

The J gene is TRBJ2-5, the V gene TRBV6-1; D is perhaps TRBD2 (6 bases). This CDR3 has 16 amino acids. Trimming took off 4 bases at V and 5 bases at J, with 20 bases between the two ends. Germline V lookup: CDR1 MNHNS, CDR2 SASEGT. Here the CDR3 DNA reads TGTGCCAGCAGTGCCCAAAGGTTTGGGGGAGGTGAGACCCAGTACTTC. It yields the protein CASSAQRFGGGETQYF.